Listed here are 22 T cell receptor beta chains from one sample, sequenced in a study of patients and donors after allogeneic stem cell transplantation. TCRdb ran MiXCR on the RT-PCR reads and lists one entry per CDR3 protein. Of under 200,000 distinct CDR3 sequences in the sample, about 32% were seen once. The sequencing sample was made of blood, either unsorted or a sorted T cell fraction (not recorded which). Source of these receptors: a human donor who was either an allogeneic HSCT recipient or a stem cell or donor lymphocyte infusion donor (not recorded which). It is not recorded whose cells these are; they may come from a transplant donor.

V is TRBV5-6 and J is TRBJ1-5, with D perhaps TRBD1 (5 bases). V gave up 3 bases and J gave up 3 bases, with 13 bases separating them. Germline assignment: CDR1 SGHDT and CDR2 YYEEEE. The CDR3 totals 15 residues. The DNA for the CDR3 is TGTGCCAGCAGCTCGGGACTGCAGGACAATCAGCCCCAGCATTTT. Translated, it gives CASSSGLQDNQPQHF.

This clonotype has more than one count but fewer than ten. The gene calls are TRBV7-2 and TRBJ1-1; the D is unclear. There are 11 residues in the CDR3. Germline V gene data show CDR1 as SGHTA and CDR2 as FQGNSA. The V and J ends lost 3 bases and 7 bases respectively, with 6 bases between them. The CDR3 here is CASSFFGEAFF. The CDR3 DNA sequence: TGTGCCAGCAGCTTTTTTGGTGAAGCTTTCTTT.

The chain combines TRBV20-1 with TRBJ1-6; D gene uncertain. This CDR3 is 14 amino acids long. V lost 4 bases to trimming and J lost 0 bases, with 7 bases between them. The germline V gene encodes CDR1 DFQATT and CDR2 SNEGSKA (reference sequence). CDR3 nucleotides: TGCAGTGCTACTACGAGCTCCTATAATTCACCCCTCCACTTT. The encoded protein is CSATTSSYNSPLHF.

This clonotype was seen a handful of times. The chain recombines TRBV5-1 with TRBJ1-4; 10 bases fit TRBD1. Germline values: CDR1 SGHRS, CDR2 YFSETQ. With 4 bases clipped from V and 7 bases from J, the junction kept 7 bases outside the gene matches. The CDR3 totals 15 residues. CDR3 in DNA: TGCGCCAGCAGCCCCGGGACAGGGGTTGGTGAAAAACTGTTTTTT. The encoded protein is CASSPGTGVGEKLFF.

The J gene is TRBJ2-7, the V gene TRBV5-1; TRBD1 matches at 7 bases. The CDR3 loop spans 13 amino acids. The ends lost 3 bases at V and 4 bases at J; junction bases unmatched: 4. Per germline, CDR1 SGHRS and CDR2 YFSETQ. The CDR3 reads CASSSGQSYEQYF. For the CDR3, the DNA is TGCGCCAGCAGCTCGGGACAGTCTTACGAGCAGTACTTC.

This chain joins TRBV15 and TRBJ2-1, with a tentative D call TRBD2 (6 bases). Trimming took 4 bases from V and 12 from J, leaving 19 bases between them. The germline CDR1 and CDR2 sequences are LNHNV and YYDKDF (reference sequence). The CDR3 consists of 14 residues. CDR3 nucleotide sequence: TGTGCCACCAGCACCTCCGGGACTCTTCAGCCGCAGTTCTTC. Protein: CATSTSGTLQPQFF.

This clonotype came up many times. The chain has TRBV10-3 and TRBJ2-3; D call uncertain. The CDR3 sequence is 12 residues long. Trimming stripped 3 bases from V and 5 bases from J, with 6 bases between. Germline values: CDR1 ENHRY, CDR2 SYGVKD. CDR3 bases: TGTGCCATCAGTGATAAGATAGATACGCAGTATTTT. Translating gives CAISDKIDTQYF.

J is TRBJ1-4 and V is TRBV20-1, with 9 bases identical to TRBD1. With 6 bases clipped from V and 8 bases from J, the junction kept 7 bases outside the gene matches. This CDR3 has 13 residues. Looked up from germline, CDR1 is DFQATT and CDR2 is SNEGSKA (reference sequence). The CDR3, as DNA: TGCAGTGCCCCAACAGGGGGCCGGGAAAAACTGTTTTTT. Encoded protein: CSAPTGGREKLFF.

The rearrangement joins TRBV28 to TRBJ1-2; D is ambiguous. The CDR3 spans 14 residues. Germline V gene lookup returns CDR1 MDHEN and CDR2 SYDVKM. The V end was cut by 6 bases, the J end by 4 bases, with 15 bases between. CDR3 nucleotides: TGTGCCAGCAGCACCCGTCCGGGGTCCTATGGCTACACCTTC. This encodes CASSTRPGSYGYTF.

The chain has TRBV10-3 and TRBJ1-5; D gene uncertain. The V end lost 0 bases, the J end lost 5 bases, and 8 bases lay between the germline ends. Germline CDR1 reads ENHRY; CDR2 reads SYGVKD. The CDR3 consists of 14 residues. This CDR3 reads CAISESWGDQPQHF. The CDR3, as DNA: TGTGCCATCAGTGAGTCTTGGGGAGATCAGCCCCAGCATTTT.

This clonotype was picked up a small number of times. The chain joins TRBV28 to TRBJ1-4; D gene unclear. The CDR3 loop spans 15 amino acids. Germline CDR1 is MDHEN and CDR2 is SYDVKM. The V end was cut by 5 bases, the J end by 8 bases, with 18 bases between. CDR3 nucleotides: TGTGCCAGCAGTCGAACCGGGTCCTTATGGGAAAAACTGTTTTTT. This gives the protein CASSRTGSLWEKLFF.

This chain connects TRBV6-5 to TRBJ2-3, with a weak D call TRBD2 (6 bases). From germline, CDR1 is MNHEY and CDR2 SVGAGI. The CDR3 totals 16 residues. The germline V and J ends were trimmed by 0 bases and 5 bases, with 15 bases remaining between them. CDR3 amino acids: CASSYSKGTGGDTQYF. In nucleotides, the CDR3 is TGTGCCAGCAGTTACTCAAAAGGGACTGGGGGAGATACGCAGTATTTT.

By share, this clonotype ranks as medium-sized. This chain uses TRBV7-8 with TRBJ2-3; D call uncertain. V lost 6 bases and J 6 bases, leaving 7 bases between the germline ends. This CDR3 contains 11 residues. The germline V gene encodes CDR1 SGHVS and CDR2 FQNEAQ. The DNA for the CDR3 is TGTGCCAGCAGTTCGACGGATACGCAGTATTTT. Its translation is CASSSTDTQYF.

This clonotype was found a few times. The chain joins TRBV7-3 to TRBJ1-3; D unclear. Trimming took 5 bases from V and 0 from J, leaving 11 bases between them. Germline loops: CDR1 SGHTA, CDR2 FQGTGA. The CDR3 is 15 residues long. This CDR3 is CASSPGAISGNTIYF. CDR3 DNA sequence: TGTGCCAGCAGCCCGGGCGCGATCTCTGGAAACACCATATATTTT.

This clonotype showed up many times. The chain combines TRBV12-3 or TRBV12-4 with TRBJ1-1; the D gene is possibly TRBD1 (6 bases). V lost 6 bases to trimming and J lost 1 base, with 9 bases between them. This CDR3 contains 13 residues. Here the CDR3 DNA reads TGTGCCAGCAGGTCACAGGGGAACACTGAAGCTTTCTTT. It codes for CASRSQGNTEAFF.

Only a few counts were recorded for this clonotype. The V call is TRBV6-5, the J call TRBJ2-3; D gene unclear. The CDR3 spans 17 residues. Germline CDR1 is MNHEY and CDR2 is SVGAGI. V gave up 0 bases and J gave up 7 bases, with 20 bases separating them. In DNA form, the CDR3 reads TGTGCCAGCAGTTACTCGGGTAGAACCAATGCCGTCCATACGCAGTATTTT. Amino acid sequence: CASSYSGRTNAVHTQYF.

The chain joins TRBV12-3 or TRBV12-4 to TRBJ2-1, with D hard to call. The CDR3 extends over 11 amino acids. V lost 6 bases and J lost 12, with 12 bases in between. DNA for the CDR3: TGTGCCAGCAGCACTCTGTTGCGGCAGTTCTTC. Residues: CASSTLLRQFF.

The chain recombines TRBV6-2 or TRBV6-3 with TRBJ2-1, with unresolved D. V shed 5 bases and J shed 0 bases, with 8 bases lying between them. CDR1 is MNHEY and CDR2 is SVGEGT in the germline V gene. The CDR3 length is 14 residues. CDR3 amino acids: CASSASVSYNEQFF. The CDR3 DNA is TGTGCCAGCAGTGCGTCAGTCTCCTACAATGAGCAGTTCTTC.

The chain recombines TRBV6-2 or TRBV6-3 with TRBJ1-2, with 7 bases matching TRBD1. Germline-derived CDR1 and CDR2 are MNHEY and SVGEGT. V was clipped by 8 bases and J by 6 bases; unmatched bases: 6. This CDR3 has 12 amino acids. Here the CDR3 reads CASQTGRNGYTF. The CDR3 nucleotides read TGTGCCAGCCAGACAGGGCGGAATGGCTACACCTTC.

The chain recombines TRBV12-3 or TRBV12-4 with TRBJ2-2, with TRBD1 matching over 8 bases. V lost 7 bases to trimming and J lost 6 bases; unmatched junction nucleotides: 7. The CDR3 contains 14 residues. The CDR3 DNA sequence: TGTGCCAGCACCGGACAGGGCGGTCCCGGGGAGCTGTTTTTT. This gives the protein CASTGQGGPGELFF.

CDR3 loop: CASSFGHNSPLHF. The CDR3, as DNA: TGTGCCAGCAGCTTCGGGCATAATTCACCCCTCCACTTT. V and J are TRBV5-6 and TRBJ1-6; D gene uncertain. The CDR3 contains 13 residues. Trimming took 2 bases from V and 5 from J, leaving 5 bases between them. Germline values: CDR1 SGHDT, CDR2 YYEEEE. Using reference TRBV5-6 and TRBJ1-6 for the parts outside the CDR3, the full variable domain is DAGVTQSPTHLIKTRGQQVTLRCSPKSGHDTVSWYQQALGQGPQFIFQYYEEEERQRGNFPDRFSGHQFPNYSSELNVNALLLGDSALYLCASSFGHNSPLHFGNGTRLTVT.

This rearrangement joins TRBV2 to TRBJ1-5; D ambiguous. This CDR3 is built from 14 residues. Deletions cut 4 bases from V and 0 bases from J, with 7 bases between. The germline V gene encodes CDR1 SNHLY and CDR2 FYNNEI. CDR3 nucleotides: TGTGCCAGCAGTGGGGTTTATAGCAATCAGCCCCAGCATTTT. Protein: CASSGVYSNQPQHF.